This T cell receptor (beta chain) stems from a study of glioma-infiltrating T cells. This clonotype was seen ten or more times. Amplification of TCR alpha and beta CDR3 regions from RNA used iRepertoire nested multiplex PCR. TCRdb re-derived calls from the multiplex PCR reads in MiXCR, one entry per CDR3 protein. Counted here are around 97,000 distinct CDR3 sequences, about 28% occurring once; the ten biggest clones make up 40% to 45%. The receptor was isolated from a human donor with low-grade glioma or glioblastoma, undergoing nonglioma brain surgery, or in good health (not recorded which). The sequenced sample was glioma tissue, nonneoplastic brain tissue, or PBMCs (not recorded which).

The DNA for the CDR3 is TGTGCCAGCAGCTTAGCGCGTTTCGGAATCCCATCTGGAAACACCATATATTTT. Translation: CASSLARFGIPSGNTIYF. The chain couples TRBV7-2 to TRBJ1-3; D not certain. This CDR3 has 18 amino acids. V lost 0 bases, J lost 1 base, and 16 bases lay in between. The germline CDR1 and CDR2 sequences are SGHTA and FQGNSA.